The 3 T cell receptor beta chains below were found in one sample sequenced in a study of CD8+ T cells in alopecia areata. Treatment described: oral pan-JAK inhibitor, 5-10 mg twice daily. Extraction and reverse transcription of RNA yielded cDNA as the sequencing template. The repertoire was sequenced with immunoSEQ multiplex PCR; TCRdb's copy has only in-frame clones and lacks some. This table has 95,000 to 110,000 clones, approximately 90% appearing once. The source material was CD8+ T cells sorted from blood, sampled at approximately week 34, from a patient treated with tofacitinib. The receptor source for this set is a human donor with alopecia areata.

The J gene is TRBJ2-7, the V gene TRBV4-1, with TRBD2 matching over 10 bases. CDR3 length: 15 amino acids. V lost 5 bases, J lost 4 bases, and 8 bases stayed unmatched. The germline V gene has CDR1 MGHRA and CDR2 YSYEKL. Here the CDR3 DNA reads TGCGCCAGCAGCTACCGACTAGCGGGTGAATACGAGCAGTACTTC. It is translated as CASSYRLAGEYEQYF.

The V and J genes are TRBV9 and TRBJ2-4; the D gene could be TRBD1 or TRBD2 (5 bases each). This CDR3 comprises 16 residues. The germline V gene has CDR1 SGDLS and CDR2 YYNGEE. Trimming shortened V by 3 bases and J by 5 bases, and 18 bases separated the two germline ends. The CDR3 nucleotides are TGTGCCAGCAGCGGCAGCCTCCGGGACGCACAAAACATTCAGTACTTC. Translation gives CASSGSLRDAQNIQYF.

The V call is TRBV11-2, the J call TRBJ2-1, with 7 bases aligning to TRBD2. V shed 7 bases and J 5 bases; nucleotides not matched to a gene: 5. This CDR3 is built from 13 residues. The germline V gene has CDR1 SGHAT and CDR2 FQNNGV. CDR3 sequence reads: CASTSGVDNEQFF. In DNA, the CDR3 is TGTGCCAGCACTAGCGGAGTAGACAATGAGCAGTTCTTC.